Shown below are 17 T cell receptor beta chains from a single sample sequenced in a study of T-cell memory formation after mild COVID-19. A single record per CDR3 protein comes from TCRdb applying MiXCR to the 5' RACE reads. The sample contains 150,000 to 200,000 distinct CDR3 sequences, more than 12% of which appear only once. The sequenced material came from PBMCs or a T cell subset sorted from them (not recorded which). The receptor set was obtained from an adult woman who had mild COVID-19 (a few samples of this study predate the infection). Cell type and time point are not known.

CDR3 loop: CAWSADETYEQYF. The CDR3 DNA is TGTGCCTGGAGTGCCGACGAGACCTACGAGCAGTACTTC. This chain joins TRBV30 and TRBJ2-7; D gene unclear. Germline CDR1 and CDR2: GTSNPN and SVGIG (reference sequence). The CDR3 is 13 residues long. The V gene lost 1 base and the J gene lost 2 bases, with 9 bases spanning the gap.

This clonotype was seen only a few times. The V call is TRBV6-6, the J call TRBJ1-1; 7 bases are a match to TRBD1. CDR1 and CDR2 from the germline V gene are MNHNY and SVGAGI (reference sequence). The V and J ends lost 2 bases and 1 base, in that order; junction bases with no gene match: 4. The CDR3 has 15 amino acids. The chain's CDR3 is CASSYLGQSNTEAFF. CDR3 coding DNA: TGTGCCAGCAGTTACCTGGGACAGTCGAACACTGAAGCTTTCTTT.

This clonotype was seen a handful of times. This sequence joins TRBV7-8 and TRBJ2-7, with D uncertain. V was shortened by 5 bases and J by 2 bases, with 10 bases between the two germline ends. The germline gives CDR1 SGHVS, CDR2 FQNEAQ. The CDR3 has 13 residues. The CDR3 DNA sequence: TGTGCCAGCAGCCCCCAGGTGGCCTACGAGCAGTACTTC. This codes for CASSPQVAYEQYF. The whole variable domain, filled in from reference TRBV7-8 and TRBJ2-7, reads GAGVSQSPRYKVAKRGQDVALRCDPISGHVSLFWYQQALGQGPEFLTYFQNEAQLDKSGLPSDRFFAERPEGSVSTLKIQRTQQEDSAVYLCASSPQVAYEQYFGPGTRLTVT.

There are many counts of this clonotype. This chain links TRBV25-1 with TRBJ2-7, with TRBD1 as a possible D gene (6 bases). The CDR3 is 12 amino acids. The germline V and J ends were trimmed by 4 bases and 7 bases, with 11 bases remaining between them. Germline V gene sequence: CDR1 MGHDK, CDR2 SYGVNS. CDR3 bases: TGTGCCAGCAGTGGCCGAACAGGGGAGCAGTACTTC. Translating gives CASSGRTGEQYF.

This clonotype has a handful of counts. The gene calls are TRBV7-2 and TRBJ2-1, with 14 bases matching TRBD2. V shed 6 bases and J 5 bases; nucleotides not matched to a gene: 3. This CDR3 has 15 amino acids. Germline CDR1 is SGHTA and CDR2 is FQGNSA. The CDR3 protein is CASRRTSGGHNEQFF. CDR3 bases: TGTGCCAGCAGACGGACTAGCGGGGGGCACAATGAGCAGTTCTTC.

This clonotype has just a few counts. V usage is TRBV7-2 and J usage is TRBJ1-6; the match to TRBD1 covers 7 bases. Germline V CDR1 and CDR2: SGHTA, FQGNSA. With 0 bases clipped from V and 9 bases from J, the junction kept 8 bases outside the gene matches. The CDR3 contains 16 residues. The CDR3 reads CASSLAGQKRGSPLHF. The DNA of the CDR3 is TGTGCCAGCAGCTTAGCGGGACAGAAAAGAGGTTCACCCCTCCACTTT.

This clonotype was detected a few times. This rearrangement joins TRBV10-3 to TRBJ2-2; D possibly corresponds to TRBD2 (6 bases). Trimming shortened V by 8 bases and J by 5 bases, and 18 bases separated the two germline ends. The germline V gene encodes CDR1 ENHRY and CDR2 SYGVKD. CDR3 length: 15 residues. In DNA, the CDR3 is TGTGCCATCCGATCGCTGTTAGGGAGGACCGGGGAGCTGTTTTTT. Translation gives CAIRSLLGRTGELFF.

The V and J genes are TRBV24-1 and TRBJ2-3; 7 bases fit TRBD2. CDR3 size: 16 residues. Germline V lookup: CDR1 KGHDR, CDR2 SFDVKD. Trimming at V came to 3 bases and at J to 5 bases, leaving 10 bases not matched to a gene. CDR3 region: CATSDGAGVRVDTQYF. CDR3 bases: TGTGCCACCAGTGATGGGGCGGGAGTACGGGTAGATACGCAGTATTTT.

This clonotype was seen more than once but under ten times. The chain is built from TRBV18 and TRBJ2-7; the D gene is possibly TRBD2 (7 bases). The V gene lost 3 bases and the J gene lost 3 bases, with 12 bases spanning the gap. There are 14 residues in the CDR3. Germline CDR1 and CDR2: KGHSH and LQKENI. CDR3 coding DNA: TGTGCCAGCTCACCTAGGGAGGGGGACTACGAGCAGTACTTC. Translation: CASSPREGDYEQYF.

This chain uses TRBV5-5 with TRBJ1-4, with TRBD1 identical over 9 bases. This CDR3 is 14 amino acids long. V lost 3 bases and J lost 5; bases outside the gene matches: 2. Germline V gene sequence: CDR1 SGHKS, CDR2 YYEKEE (reference sequence). The CDR3 here is CASSWDRVNEKLFF. In DNA, the CDR3 is TGTGCCAGCAGCTGGGACAGGGTGAATGAAAAACTGTTTTTT. Based on the CDR3 plus reference TRBV5-5 and TRBJ1-4, the full variable domain is DAGVTQSPTHLIKTRGQQVTLRCSPISGHKSVSWYQQVLGQGPQFIFQYYEKEERGRGNFPDRFSARQFPNYSSELNVNALLLGDSALYLCASSWDRVNEKLFFGSGTQLSVL.

This sequence joins TRBV24-1 and TRBJ2-5; no firm D call. This CDR3 is built from 15 residues. Trimming cost V 3 bases and J 1 base, with 11 bases left between them. CDR1 is KGHDR and CDR2 is SFDVKD in the germline V gene. CDR3 residues: CATSDRRTIQETQYF. In DNA form, the CDR3 reads TGTGCCACCAGTGATAGGCGGACGATCCAAGAGACCCAGTACTTC.

The chain is built from TRBV3-1 and TRBJ2-1; weak D call: TRBD1 (7 bases). Germline V gene data show CDR1 as LGHDT and CDR2 as YNNKEL (reference sequence). The V end lost 5 bases, the J end lost 10 bases, and 12 bases lay between the germline ends. The CDR3 totals 12 residues. The chain's CDR3 is CASSSPGGEQFF. The CDR3 DNA reads TGTGCCAGCAGCTCTCCAGGGGGGGAGCAGTTCTTC.

The chain couples TRBV12-3 or TRBV12-4 to TRBJ1-1; D is unclear. The V end lost 7 bases, the J end lost 5 bases, and 11 bases lay between the germline ends. The CDR3 extends over 12 amino acids. The CDR3 spells CASTIGETEAFF. In DNA, the CDR3 is TGTGCCAGCACCATTGGGGAGACTGAAGCTTTCTTT.

J is TRBJ2-7 and V is TRBV6-5, with D possibly TRBD2 on 6 matching bases. Germline assignment: CDR1 MNHEY and CDR2 SVGAGI. This CDR3 comprises 15 residues. The V end lost 2 bases, the J end lost 1 base, and 12 bases lay between the germline ends. For the CDR3, the DNA is TGTGCCAGCAGTTACGGGGCGGGAAGATCCTACGAGCAGTACTTC. Translated: CASSYGAGRSYEQYF.

This clonotype has only a few counts. The gene calls are TRBV6-5 and TRBJ2-5, with D possibly TRBD2 on 6 matching bases. Looked up from germline, CDR1 is MNHEY and CDR2 is SVGAGI. The V and J ends lost 2 bases and 4 bases respectively, with 14 bases between them. This CDR3 comprises 15 residues. CDR3 region: CASSYPPGDGETQYF. Written as DNA, the CDR3 is TGTGCCAGCAGTTACCCGCCGGGAGACGGAGAGACCCAGTACTTC.

This clonotype was recorded a few times. The rearrangement links TRBV4-2 to TRBJ2-5; D remains unclear. The V and J ends lost 0 bases and 0 bases respectively, with 14 bases between them. Germline values: CDR1 LGHNA, CDR2 YNFKEQ. This CDR3 is 17 amino acids long. The CDR3 reads CASSQDLNFVDQETQYF. For the CDR3, the DNA is TGTGCCAGCAGCCAAGATCTAAACTTCGTAGACCAAGAGACCCAGTACTTC.

This clonotype has more than one count but fewer than ten. The CDR3, as DNA: TGTGCCAGCAGTGAACTGTGGATCTCCTACAATGAGCAGTTCTTC. As protein: CASSELWISYNEQFF. The chain combines TRBV2 with TRBJ2-1; D remains unclear. The CDR3 covers 15 residues. Trimming left V 2 bases short and J 0 bases short, with 8 bases between. Per the germline V gene, CDR1 is SNHLY and CDR2 is FYNNEI.